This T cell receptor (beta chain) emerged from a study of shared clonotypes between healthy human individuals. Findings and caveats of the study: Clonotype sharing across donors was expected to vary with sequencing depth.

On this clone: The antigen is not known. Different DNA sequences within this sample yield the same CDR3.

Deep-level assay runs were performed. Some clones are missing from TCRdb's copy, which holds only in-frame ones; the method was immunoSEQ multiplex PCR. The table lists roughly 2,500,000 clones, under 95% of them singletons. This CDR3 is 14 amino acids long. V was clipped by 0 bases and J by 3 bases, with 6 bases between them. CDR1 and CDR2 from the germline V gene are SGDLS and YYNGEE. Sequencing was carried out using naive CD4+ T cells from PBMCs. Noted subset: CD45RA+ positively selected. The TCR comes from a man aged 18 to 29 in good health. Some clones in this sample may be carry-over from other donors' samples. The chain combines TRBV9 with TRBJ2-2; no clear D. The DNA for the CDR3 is TGTGCCAGCAGCGTAGAGGCGTACACCGGGGAGCTGTTTTTT. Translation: CASSVEAYTGELFF.